The rows below give T cell receptor beta chains drawn from one sample of a study of OX40 agonist ivuxolimab in advanced cancers. Method: immunoSEQ multiplex PCR; TCRdb's copy keeps in-frame clones and lacks some. The table includes fewer than 90,000 clones, around nine tenths detected once. The source material was CD4+ or CD8+ T cells sorted from blood, sampled in a trial of the OX40 agonist ivuxolimab. The receptors here all came from an adult with an advanced solid tumor such as melanoma, head and neck, liver or kidney cancer. CDR3s include the opening cysteine and the closing phenylalanine or tryptophan. D genes are given only for firm matches. The size of a clone is reported for some rows only, either as once, few or many, or as a class for expanded clones.

j_call,clone_size,d_call,v_call,cdr3_aa,cdr3_nt
TRBJ1-4,once,-,TRBV18,CASSHGTENEKLFF,TGTGCCAGCTCACACGGGACCGAAAATGAAAAACTGTTTTTT
TRBJ2-1,-,-,TRBV20-1,CSARDRNEQFF,TGCAGTGCTAGAGATCGCAATGAGCAGTTCTTC
TRBJ1-5,-,TRBD1,TRBV27,CASRDRRNQPQHF,TGTGCCAGCAGGGACAGGCGAAATCAGCCCCAGCATTTT
TRBJ2-7,-,-,TRBV15,CATSRDLEARINEQYF,TGTGCCACCAGCAGAGATCTCGAGGCCAGGATCAACGAGCAGTACTTC
TRBJ2-2,-,TRBD2,TRBV7-2,CASSLQGLANFGELFF,TGTGCCAGCAGCCTCCAGGGACTAGCCAACTTCGGGGAGCTGTTTTTT
TRBJ2-2,-,-,TRBV12-5,CASGWTSTNTGELFF,TGTGCTAGTGGTTGGACGTCTACGAACACCGGGGAGCTGTTTTTT
TRBJ1-2,-,-,TRBV5-4,CASSLRPELNYGYTF,TGTGCCAGCAGCTTGCGTCCGGAATTAAACTATGGCTACACCTTC
TRBJ1-3,-,-,TRBV6-1,CARGGGPSSGNTIYF,TGTGCCAGAGGGGGGGGGCCGTCCTCTGGAAACACCATATATTTT
TRBJ2-5,-,TRBD2,TRBV6-6,CASQLGGTGETQYF,TGTGCCAGCCAACTCGGGGGGACCGGGGAGACCCAGTACTTC
TRBJ2-7,-,-,TRBV6-6,CASSYSQGYSYEQYF,TGTGCCAGCAGTTACTCCCAGGGCTACTCCTACGAGCAGTACTTC
TRBJ2-3,-,TRBD1,TRBV9,CASSVGQDLDTQYF,TGTGCCAGCAGCGTGGGACAGGACCTCGATACGCAGTATTTT
TRBJ2-2,-,-,TRBV19,CASSIWELATGELFF,TGTGCCAGTAGTATATGGGAACTAGCTACCGGGGAGCTGTTTTTT
TRBJ1-3,-,-,TRBV10-2,CASRPSSGGGGGNTIYF,TGCGCCAGCAGACCCAGTTCGGGAGGTGGCGGGGGAAACACCATATATTTT
TRBJ1-2,-,-,TRBV28,CASSLQVTNYGYTF,TGTGCCAGCAGTTTACAGGTCACTAACTATGGCTACACCTTC
TRBJ2-1,-,-,TRBV10-2,CASRTEKVNEQFF,TGCGCCAGCAGGACAGAAAAGGTCAATGAGCAGTTCTTC
TRBJ1-6,-,-,TRBV7-2,CASSLVEGSPLHF,TGTGCCAGCAGCTTAGTTGAGGGTTCACCCCTCCACTTT
TRBJ2-3,-,TRBD1,TRBV7-9,CASRDTGGQTDTQYF,TGTGCCAGCAGAGACACAGGGGGACAAACAGATACGCAGTATTTT
TRBJ1-2,-,-,TRBV19,CASSRGDTTNYGYTF,TGTGCCAGTAGTAGAGGGGACACTACTAACTATGGCTACACCTTC
TRBJ2-3,-,TRBD2,TRBV10-3,CAISDSGGAGDTQYF,TGTGCCATCAGTGATAGCGGGGGAGCAGGGGATACGCAGTATTTT
TRBJ1-6,-,-,TRBV5-1,CASSLNREVPSPLHF,TGCGCCAGCAGCTTGAACAGGGAGGTCCCCTCACCCCTCCACTTT
TRBJ2-1,-,TRBD1,TRBV2,CASSSTGVGEQFF,TGTGCCAGCAGTTCTACAGGGGTTGGTGAGCAGTTCTTC
TRBJ2-5,-,-,TRBV2,CASRPLGRETQYF,TGTGCCAGCAGACCCCTGGGGCGGGAGACCCAGTACTTC
TRBJ2-1,-,-,TRBV5-1,CASSFQGAQNEQFF,TGCGCCAGCAGCTTCCAGGGCGCCCAGAATGAGCAGTTCTTC
TRBJ2-5,-,-,TRBV2,CALSRQDQETQYF,TGTGCCCTCTCACGACAGGACCAGGAGACCCAGTACTTC
TRBJ1-2,-,TRBD1,TRBV14,CASSQGQNYGYTF,TGTGCCAGCAGCCAGGGACAGAACTATGGCTACACCTTC
TRBJ2-3,-,-,TRBV5-8,CASSSAQPSRVDTQYF,TGTGCCAGCAGCTCGGCTCAACCCTCTAGGGTAGATACGCAGTATTTT
TRBJ2-1,-,-,TRBV18,CASSPPTLGWQFF,TGTGCCAGCTCACCACCTACGCTTGGTTGGCAGTTCTTC
TRBJ2-3,-,-,TRBV29-1,CSVPRGGGTDTQYF,TGCAGCGTTCCTAGGGGCGGCGGTACAGATACGCAGTATTTT
TRBJ2-3,-,-,TRBV7-2,CASSLLSGVDTQYF,TGTGCCAGCAGCTTATTGTCAGGGGTGGATACGCAGTATTTT
TRBJ1-2,-,-,TRBV27,CASSFGGVGGYTF,TGTGCCAGCAGTTTTGGAGGGGTAGGTGGCTACACCTTC
TRBJ2-5,-,-,TRBV4-1,CASSQSDSLETQYF,TGCGCCAGCAGCCAAAGCGACAGTCTCGAGACCCAGTACTTC
TRBJ2-7,-,-,TRBV30,CAWRQSYEQYF,TGTGCCTGGAGACAGTCCTACGAGCAGTACTTC
TRBJ2-3,-,-,TRBV9,CASSAQVGATSTDTQYF,TGTGCCAGCAGTGCGCAGGTGGGGGCGACTAGCACAGATACGCAGTATTTT
TRBJ1-2,-,TRBD1,TRBV7-2,CASSLYRGYGYTF,TGTGCCAGCAGCTTGTACAGGGGGTATGGCTACACCTTC
TRBJ2-4,-,-,TRBV4-1,CASSQPPGWNIQYF,TGCGCCAGCAGCCAACCCCCCGGGTGGAACATTCAGTACTTC
TRBJ2-2,-,-,TRBV7-8,CASTPYTGENTGELFF,TGTGCCAGCACTCCTTACACGGGGGAAAACACCGGGGAGCTGTTTTTT
TRBJ2-3,-,TRBD2,TRBV7-3,CASRVRAGDDTQYF,TGTGCCAGCAGGGTTCGTGCGGGGGACGATACGCAGTATTTT
TRBJ2-3,-,-,TRBV4-1,CASRSGSTDTQYF,TGCGCCAGCAGAAGCGGGAGCACAGATACGCAGTATTTT
TRBJ2-2,-,-,TRBV2,CASSIGTANTGELFF,TGTGCCAGCAGCATAGGGACGGCGAACACCGGGGAGCTGTTTTTT
TRBJ2-3,-,-,TRBV6-4,CASSRDPRDTQYF,TGTGCCAGCAGCCGGGACCCGCGTGATACGCAGTATTTT
TRBJ1-2,-,-,TRBV5-5,CASSLLGDYGYTF,TGTGCCAGCAGCTTGCTCGGTGACTATGGCTACACCTTC
TRBJ1-6,-,-,TRBV30,CAWSLRVEGPLHF,TGTGCCTGGAGCCTCCGGGTCGAGGGTCCCCTCCACTTT
TRBJ2-3,-,-,TRBV5-6,CASSLIRSGDTQYF,TGTGCCAGCAGCTTGATCCGGTCGGGAGATACGCAGTATTTT
TRBJ2-5,-,-,TRBV5-5,CASSFGLPRVQETQYF,TGTGCCAGCAGCTTCGGACTCCCTCGGGTCCAAGAGACCCAGTACTTC
TRBJ1-2,-,TRBD1,TRBV5-1,CASSLSPGQGALNYGYTF,TGCGCCAGCAGCTTGTCTCCGGGACAGGGGGCCCTTAACTATGGCTACACCTTC
TRBJ1-5,-,-,TRBV19,CASSRREGTNQPQHF,TGTGCCAGTAGTCGCAGGGAGGGGACAAATCAGCCCCAGCATTTT
TRBJ2-3,-,-,TRBV7-6,CASSLAQGPDTQYF,TGTGCCAGCAGCTTAGCGCAGGGTCCAGATACGCAGTATTTT
TRBJ2-3,-,TRBD1,TRBV16,CASSQHRGADTQYF,TGTGCCAGCAGCCAACACAGGGGGGCAGATACGCAGTATTTT
TRBJ2-3,-,-,TRBV29-1,CSAAGLQNTDTQYF,TGCAGCGCTGCTGGACTACAGAACACAGATACGCAGTATTTT
TRBJ2-2,-,TRBD2,TRBV9,CASSVSGGATGELFF,TGTGCCAGCAGCGTTAGCGGGGGCGCCACCGGGGAGCTGTTTTTT
TRBJ2-7,-,-,TRBV7-2,CASSRSGSSYEQYF,TGTGCCAGCAGTCGTAGCGGAAGCTCCTACGAGCAGTACTTC
TRBJ1-2,-,TRBD1,TRBV7-3,CASSLLGTGGYTF,TGTGCCAGCAGCCTTTTAGGGACAGGGGGCTACACCTTC
TRBJ2-7,-,-,TRBV28,CASSLAYEQYF,TGTGCCAGCAGTTTAGCCTACGAGCAGTACTTC
TRBJ2-1,few,TRBD1,TRBV18,CASSADRGREQFF,TGTGCCAGCTCAGCAGACAGGGGGCGTGAGCAGTTCTTC
TRBJ1-6,-,TRBD1,TRBV14,CASSERRGQGNSPLHF,TGTGCCAGCAGCGAGAGGCGGGGACAGGGGAATTCACCCCTCCACTTT
TRBJ1-2,-,TRBD1,TRBV19,CASRGGQGAINYGYTF,TGTGCCAGTAGGGGCGGACAGGGGGCTATCAACTATGGCTACACCTTC
TRBJ2-2,-,TRBD1,TRBV11-3,CASSLGTGQGNTGELFF,TGTGCCAGCAGCTTAGGGACCGGACAGGGCAACACCGGGGAGCTGTTTTTT
TRBJ1-3,-,-,TRBV6-6,CASSSSAGGNTIYF,TGTGCCAGCAGCTCCTCGGCGGGAGGAAACACCATATATTTT
TRBJ1-3,-,-,TRBV18,CASSPPDVLSGNTIYF,TGTGCCAGCTCCCCGCCGGACGTCTTATCTGGAAACACCATATATTTT